This T cell receptor beta chain was retrieved from a study of regulatory T cells in long-lasting Graves disease (dated by TCRdb to the early 2020s). For the wider study: In the newly diagnosed Graves' disease group, patients had been taking antithyroid drugs for less than 3 months. A total of 35 or so samples were covered by TCR sequencing, comprising around 13 persistent and approximately 20 newly diagnosed Graves' disease patients. The study was registered as a clinical trial and conducted in China. Persistent Graves' disease patients were compared with newly diagnosed Graves' disease patients by peripheral blood TCR sequencing and RNA sequencing.

The library was built by means of multiplex PCR. Sequencing took place on an Illumina HiSeq 4000. TCR beta libraries were built with iRepertoire HTBI primers and Arm-PCR amplification of CDR3 regions. Before sequencing, the PCR products went through gel purification. Per the authors' processing: Gene usage analysis of CDR3 amino acid clonotypes used the 50 to 70 TRBV and about 13 TRBJ segments found across samples. COPE and FqMerger were used to merge the filtered high-quality paired reads into contigs. Contigs were aligned with BLAST to IMGT TRBV, TRBD and TRBJ reference genes, and CDR3 was defined per IMGT. Clonotypes above 0.1% frequency were classified as highly expanded clones. Repertoire diversity was measured by Shannon entropy, and V-J evenness by the Gini coefficient. A clonotype was considered public if more than one individual shared it. Using fastp at Q25 and MiXCR, TCRdb reprocessed the public reads and kept productive beta chains. One record per CDR3 amino acid sequence lists the most common genes and DNA. Here the V and J calls rest on TCRdb's processing, not on the authors' analysis. The table for this sample lists fewer than 500,000 distinct CDR3 sequences; around 15% of them were counted only once. The ten largest clones capture 9% to 15% of the sample.

Overall study results and their limits: Sequencing and analysis were limited to the TCR beta chain. A larger number of public clonotypes was shared among persistent patients (about 2,700) than among newly diagnosed patients (approximately 1,000). Lower TCR Shannon entropy and fewer highly expanded clones were observed in persistent Graves' disease patients than in newly diagnosed patients, which suggested clonal expansion. The study examined only peripheral blood because the primary lesion, thyroid tissue, could not be accessed. The authors acknowledged the small sample size as a limitation that may reduce accuracy.

To note about this clonotype: Its recognized antigen is unknown. Base qualities are not at hand, and no much larger clone is one base apart.

Explained via the paper, the time point label denotes: newly diagnosed GD, antithyroid drugs for less than 3 months. For both TCR sequencing and RNA sequencing, RNA was extracted from PBMCs in TRIzol. The diagnosis of Graves' disease was made according to American Thyroid Association guidelines. The patients came from an endocrinology department in Xi'an, China. Each patient gave around 9.2 milliliters of peripheral blood, collected in an EDTA anticoagulant tube. Ficoll Paque Plus density gradient separation was used to isolate PBMCs, and no additional T cell sorting was done. An Agilent 2100 Bioanalyzer and agarose gel were used to check RNA quality, while a NanoDrop 2000 measured RNA concentration. These data also featured in a second study, about T cells in Graves' hyperthyroidism and ophthalmopathy. The other study reports the following: Graves' hyperthyroidism was defined as stable when no progression to ophthalmopathy occurred over 18 months of follow-up. Hyperthyroidism patients were newly diagnosed, with disease duration under 2 months, and aged 18 to 65 years. Patients with uncontrolled infections, other autoimmune diseases, pregnancy or lactation were excluded. Diagnoses relied on clinical symptoms, serum thyroxine and TRAb, thyroid ultrasound and orbital computed tomography. A first-round RT-PCR of the TCR CDR3 used the HTBI primer set with the Qiagen OneStep RT-PCR kit. Most expanded thyroid clonotypes (frequency above 0.001) were also detected in blood, suggesting blood repertoires may reflect thyroid immune responses. A 13 V-J signature model separated ophthalmopathy from stable hyperthyroidism, with over 85% sensitivity and approximately 81% specificity in cross-validation and 80%/75% in testing. During validation, the model predicted progression to ophthalmopathy a median of about 6.3 months ahead of onset, with more than 60% sensitivity and 72% to 85% specificity. TCR V-J signatures able to tell the groups apart were searched for in a discovery cohort of 95 to 100 patients, of whom under 45 had Graves' ophthalmopathy and about 55 had stable Graves' hyperthyroidism. Whether ophthalmopathy could be predicted prospectively was tested in an independent validation cohort made up of approximately 19 hyperthyroidism patients plus 17 patients who later progressed to ophthalmopathy. The roughly 94 discovery patients were randomly split 7:3 into training and test sets. In about 6 Graves' hyperthyroidism patients, the study also compared T-cell repertoires from thyroid tissue with T-cell repertoires from blood. After sampling, hyperthyroidism patients received methimazole starting at 30 mg daily, and ophthalmopathy patients received high-dose intravenous methylprednisolone. A second multiplex PCR round built the libraries, followed by size selection and purification. Sequencing of the libraries was done on an Illumina HiSeq2000 using paired-end 100 bp reads. SOAPnuke was used to process the raw data, removing reads that contained adapters or uncalled bases, had a mean Phred below 15, or lacked an exact match to the constant primer or identifier. COPE v1.2.5 was used to merge the high-quality paired reads, and each unique nucleotide sequence was defined as a clonotype. MiTCR v1.1 was used to align the clonotypes against IMGT TRBV, TRBD and TRBJ reference segments. Analysis was restricted to V-J combinations with a frequency above 0.0001, which covered 99.2% of repertoires. A TCS score was defined as the ratio between F50 (clonal expansion) and ExV (chaos), using BLOSUM62-based TCRdist between CDR3 peptides within each V-J. Welch's t-statistics and random forest reduced fewer than 550 V-J features to 10 to 15, which were used in a naive Bayes classifier (R e1071). No statistical method was used to set the sample size in advance, and investigators knew the group allocation. The paper reports TCR Vbeta CDR3 sequencing of approximately 140 peripheral blood samples: some 44 ophthalmopathy, 70 to 85 hyperthyroidism and 17 progressor patients.

This specimen consisted of peripheral blood mononuclear cells (PBMCs), obtained at new diagnosis, from a patient treated with antithyroid drugs. The receptor was derived from a man between 35 and 55 years old with Graves disease. Donor details come from another sample of the same person, matched by shared clones.

The DNA sequence is given as TGTGCCAGCGGTTTCCAGTCTGGGGCCAACGTCCTGACTTTC. The resulting protein is CASGFQSGANVLTF. The receptor chain draws on TRBV6-2 or TRBV6-3 and TRBJ2-6, with no confidently assigned D gene. The germline V gene yields MNHEY for CDR1 and SVGEGT for CDR2. The germline ends are 9 bases apart after V is trimmed by 8 bases and J by 1 base. The CDR3 starts with the cysteine, ends with the phenylalanine, and has 14 residues. Kept here is only the CDR3 DNA, which spans 42 bases and is read in frame from base 1.